A selection of T cell receptor beta chains follows, all from one sample in a study of radiation and T cells in renal cell carcinoma. Sequenced by immunoSEQ multiplex PCR; TCRdb stores in-frame clones only, minus some. The sample contains 150,000 or so clones, 88% of which appear only once. Sequences were derived from blood, sampled from a patient whose treatment included radiotherapy and nephrectomy. The receptors were gathered from a woman between 70 and 85 years old with renal cell carcinoma. The CDR3 runs from the conserved cysteine through the conserved F or W. Fields, in order: J gene, D gene, V gene, clone size, CDR3 DNA, CDR3 protein. The D gene is left open where the match is weak. Only part of the rows carry a size: once, few, many, or a class if the clone is expanded.

TRBJ2-1 | TRBD1 | TRBV4-2 | . | TGTGCCAGCAGCCCCCGGACAGGGGACTACAATGAGCAGTTCTTC | CASSPRTGDYNEQFF
TRBJ1-3 | . | TRBV30 | . | TGTGCCTGGAGTGTAGCGGGCAGACTAAACTCTGGAAACACCATATATTTT | CAWSVAGRLNSGNTIYF
TRBJ2-3 | . | TRBV19 | . | TGTGCCAGTAGGACCGGGTCAGATACGCAGTATTTT | CASRTGSDTQYF
TRBJ1-1 | . | TRBV30 | few | TGTGCCTGGAGTGTGGGCACTTTGAACACTGAAGCTTTCTTT | CAWSVGTLNTEAFF
TRBJ2-1 | . | TRBV7-3 | . | TGTGCCAGCAGCTTAAGCGGGCTCAATGAGCAGTTCTTC | CASSLSGLNEQFF
TRBJ1-2 | TRBD1 | TRBV5-1 | . | TGCGCCAGCAGCTGGGACAGGGACTATGGCTACACCTTC | CASSWDRDYGYTF
TRBJ1-3 | . | TRBV5-4 | few | TGTGCCAGCAACCTAGCGGGGGGAAACACCATATATTTT | CASNLAGGNTIYF
TRBJ2-1 | . | TRBV18 | . | TGTGCCAGCTCACCCGGTCTGGGTCAAAGCTACAATGAGCAGTTCTTC | CASSPGLGQSYNEQFF
TRBJ2-7 | . | TRBV19 | . | TGTGCCACCTCGGCCGAGGCAGGTTCGTGGCAGTACTTC | CATSAEAGSWQYF
TRBJ1-1 | . | TRBV19 | . | TGTGCCAGTAGTTTGGGTACAGGGAACACTGAAGCTTTCTTT | CASSLGTGNTEAFF
TRBJ1-1 | . | TRBV28 | . | TGTGCCAGCAGTGTCCGGACAGAAAACACTGAAGCTTTCTTT | CASSVRTENTEAFF
TRBJ1-2 | . | TRBV30 | . | TGTGCCTGGAGTGTGTCAGGGGCCGATAACTATGGCTACACCTTC | CAWSVSGADNYGYTF
TRBJ1-1 | . | TRBV9 | . | TGTGCCAGCAGCGTTTTCCCTATCCGGGACACTGAAGCTTTCTTT | CASSVFPIRDTEAFF
TRBJ1-1 | . | TRBV5-4 | few | TGTGCCAGCAGCTTGGAGGTCTCCCGGGAAGCTTTCTTT | CASSLEVSREAFF
TRBJ2-1 | . | TRBV20-1 | once | TGCAGTGCTAGAGATTGGAATGAGCAGTTCTTC | CSARDWNEQFF
TRBJ2-5 | . | TRBV7-2 | . | TGTGCCAGCAGCTTAGGGACAACTCGACAGTGGGCGGAGACCCAGTACTTC | CASSLGTTRQWAETQYF
TRBJ1-2 | . | TRBV28 | . | TGTGCCAGCAGCGGTTTACCCCTCGGCTACACCTTC | CASSGLPLGYTF
TRBJ2-3 | . | TRBV5-1 | . | TGCGCCAGCAGCCTGACAGACAGAGGGCAGCCGCAGTATTTT | CASSLTDRGQPQYF
TRBJ2-7 | . | TRBV7-3 | once | TGTGCCAGCAGCTTAGCCAGGGTAGTGGGTGAGCAGTACTTC | CASSLARVVGEQYF
TRBJ2-6 | TRBD1 | TRBV19 | . | TGTGCCAGTAGTATCGGGACAGGATCTACAGCTGGGGCCAACGTCCTGACTTTC | CASSIGTGSTAGANVLTF